This entry concerns a single T cell receptor (beta chain). The target of this receptor is not known. The record has no base qualities; no much larger clone is one base away. In the paper's terms, the time point label means: about 28 days (+/-7) after the second vaccine dose. AZD1222 recipients given second doses at about 4 weeks or at about 12 weeks were pooled, since spike-specific TCR depth and breadth were not found to differ between the two schedules. The vaccinee samples were drawn from two UK trials, COV001 and COV002, one of which was a single-blind randomized controlled phase 2/3 trial testing AZD1222 (ChAdOx1 nCoV-19) in healthy adults. For TCRbeta chain sequencing, PBMC samples from trial participants were taken at day 0 and at day 28 after the second dose. These data come from a study of T cell responses to AZD1222 COVID-19 vaccine (dated by TCRdb to the early 2020s). Some background on the complete study: TCR sequencing was performed for fewer than 250 trial participants, of whom 207 were given two doses of AZD1222 and around 26 were given two doses of MenACWY control vaccine. Trial participants were enrolled into age subgroups of 18-55, 56-69 and 70-plus years, which contained approximately 150, 28 and 58 TCR-sequenced participants, respectively.

Ends trimmed: V by 0 bases, J by 2 bases; bases unmatched to a gene: 3. Its CDR3 holds 15 amino acids, cysteine through phenylalanine. Solely the CDR3 DNA is kept, with 45 bases framed from the first base. The germline V gene yields SGHRS for CDR1 and YFSETQ for CDR2. Results the study describes overall, beyond this receptor: In the small 56-69-year group, the increase in depth fell short of significance, most likely because of low power. Participants were mostly white British, with more females than males. The authors suggested clonal diversity may have been underestimated. Reportedly, close to half of the unique spike-specific TCRs recognized epitopes lying outside the regions that are mutated in the B.1.351 and B.1.1.7 variants. The whole spike protein was spanned by vaccine-associated CD4 TCRs, and dominant responses were seen in regions 160-218 and 743-854. Because no day 14 peak-response samples were available, the repertoires could be characterized only after the peak T cell response. Only five or six AZD1222 recipients were SARS-CoV-2 seropositive at baseline, limiting conclusions about previously exposed vaccinees. Spike-specific TCR breadth and depth rose significantly after two AZD1222 doses compared with day 0 and with MenACWY recipients.

The CDR3 regions of human TCRbeta chains were analyzed by immunosequencing. Regarding the original processing steps: Repertoire TCRs were checked for matches against a reference library of SARS-CoV-2-specific TCRs that had been generated using the MIRA antigen-specificity platform. Breadth was defined as the fraction of unique TCRs that were SARS-CoV-2-associated. Depth was defined as the fraction of total T cells that were SARS-CoV-2-associated. Using the MIRA data, each spike-specific TCR was assigned both to the spike region to which the TCR was reactive and to a CD4 or CD8 class. Log10-transformed breadth and depth values were compared by one-way ANOVA with Sidak's multiple comparisons tests. TCRdb provides this immuneACCESS table in a form limited to in-frame rearrangements. Some clones are lacking; in checked studies, under half of them reflect an unresolved V gene, and why the rest are absent is not known. V and J calls and clone size come straight from that table; D and trimming were deduced from the DNA. This sample gives 120,000 to 150,000 clones in total; more than 70% of them show up just once. The ten largest clones add up to over 4.5% of the sample.

This sequence uses TRBV5-1 and TRBJ1-2, and TRBD1 matches 8 of the central bases. This receptor was identified in an adult who received the AZD1222 COVID-19 vaccine. The material sequenced was peripheral blood, taken 28 days after the second AZD1222 dose. The CDR3 reads as follows: CASSLGGQGNYGYTF. At the DNA level, the sequence is TGCGCCAGCAGCTTGGGTGGACAGGGAAACTATGGCTACACCTTC.